Below are 14 T cell receptor beta chains sequenced from a single sample in a study of cytomegalovirus exposure and HLA in healthy donors. Vbeta (60) and Jbeta (13) primers were used in the PCR. Here immunoSEQ multiplex PCR was the method, and the copy in TCRdb shows in-frame clones only, minus some. The sample carries 90,000 to 150,000 clones, approximately 80% recorded once. Sequencing was performed on PBMCs. The receptors stem from a middle-aged man in good health and CMV-seropositive.

V and J are TRBV9 and TRBJ2-7, with D perhaps TRBD2 (5 bases). The CDR3 has 14 amino acids. Per the germline V gene, CDR1 is SGDLS and CDR2 is YYNGEE. V was shortened by 1 base and J by 6 bases, with 14 bases between the two germline ends. The CDR3 loop is CASSVTIAGGEQYF. The CDR3 bases are TGTGCCAGCAGCGTAACCATCGCGGGCGGCGAGCAGTACTTC.

The V and J genes are TRBV15 and TRBJ1-4; 7 nucleotides line up with TRBD1. CDR3 length: 17 residues. The germline gives CDR1 LNHNV, CDR2 YYDKDF (reference sequence). The V gene end was trimmed by 3 bases and the J gene end by 2 bases; junction bases not matched to a gene: 9. DNA of the CDR3: TGTGCCACCAGCAGCAAGCTACAGGGGCCCACTAATGAAAAACTGTTTTTT. Translation gives CATSSKLQGPTNEKLFF.

The chain recombines TRBV21-1 with TRBJ2-7; the D call TRBD2 from the table was never checked on the DNA. TRBV21-1 constitutes a pseudogene. This CDR3 has 15 amino acids. For the CDR3, the DNA is TGTGCCAGCAGCAAGGAACGGGAGTTCTCCTACGAGCAGTACTTC. Protein product: CASSKEREFSYEQYF.

The CDR3 region has the DNA TGTGCCAGCAGCTTAACGGGGCTAGTAACAGATACGCAGTATTTT. Its translation is CASSLTGLVTDTQYF. This chain connects TRBV7-3 to TRBJ2-3; weak D call: TRBD1 (5 bases). V was clipped by 0 bases and J by 3 bases, with 10 bases between them. Looked up from germline, CDR1 is SGHTA and CDR2 is FQGTGA. The CDR3 loop spans 15 amino acids.

The gene calls are TRBV30 and TRBJ2-7, with 7 nucleotides matching TRBD1. Looked up from germline, CDR1 is GTSNPN and CDR2 is SVGIG (reference sequence). Losses at the gene ends were 2 bases for V and 0 bases for J; bases not matched to a gene: 4. The CDR3 sequence is 14 residues long. Here the CDR3 reads CAWSRTGLSYEQYF. The CDR3 DNA reads TGTGCCTGGAGTCGGACAGGACTCTCCTACGAGCAGTACTTC.

This rearrangement joins TRBV11-2 to TRBJ2-7, with TRBD1 matching 7 bases. Germline V CDR1 and CDR2: SGHAT, FQNNGV. With V trimmed by 3 bases and J by 6 bases, 11 bases remained unmatched. The CDR3 has 15 residues. This CDR3 reads CASSLAGGLSGEQYF. The CDR3 region has the DNA TGTGCCAGCAGCTTGGCAGGGGGTCTATCTGGCGAGCAGTACTTC.

The chain combines TRBV7-8 with TRBJ1-1; D gene ambiguous. In germline, CDR1 is SGHVS, CDR2 FQNEAQ. Trimming pared 6 bases from V and 7 bases from J, leaving 15 bases between. This CDR3 spans 13 amino acids. CDR3 sequence reads: CASRTSPLFEAFF. As DNA, the CDR3 is TGTGCCAGCAGAACTAGCCCCCTGTTTGAAGCTTTCTTT.

The chain is built from TRBV7-2 and TRBJ2-5, with D possibly matching TRBD2 (5 bases). The J call is in doubt because the DNA end fits TRBJ2-7 better. Germline CDR1 and CDR2: SGHTA and FQGNSA. This CDR3 comprises 14 residues. CDR3 nucleotide sequence: TGTGCCAGCAGCACCACCGGGATCCTCTACGAGCAGTACTTC. Its translation: CASSTTGILYEQYF.

The chain links TRBV5-1 to TRBJ1-1, with 10 bases fitting TRBD1. CDR3 size: 15 residues. Germline V CDR1 and CDR2: SGHRS, YFSETQ. With 2 bases clipped from V and 5 bases from J, the junction kept 6 bases outside the gene matches. The CDR3 here is CASSLGTGVGTEAFF. CDR3 in DNA: TGCGCCAGCAGCTTAGGGACAGGGGTGGGGACTGAAGCTTTCTTT.

This chain uses TRBV28 with TRBJ2-1; D is undetermined. Trimming cost V 4 bases and J 10 bases, with 14 bases left between them. This CDR3 region has 13 residues. Germline CDR1 reads MDHEN; CDR2 reads SYDVKM. The CDR3 loop is CASSSTLFREQFF. DNA of the CDR3: TGTGCCAGCAGTTCCACACTCTTCAGGGAGCAGTTCTTC.

This chain links TRBV7-2 with TRBJ2-7; D ambiguous. In germline, CDR1 is SGHTA, CDR2 FQGNSA. The germline V and J ends were trimmed by 1 base and 7 bases, with 5 bases remaining between them. The CDR3 is 11 residues long. The DNA of the CDR3 is TGTGCCAGCAGCTTAGGGCGGGAGCAGTACTTC. It codes for CASSLGREQYF.

The gene calls are TRBV5-6 and TRBJ1-1; TRBD1 aligns across 8 bases. This CDR3 contains 14 residues. The J segment lost 5 bases and the V segment lost 3 bases, leaving 6 bases of the junction unmatched. Looked up from germline, CDR1 is SGHDT and CDR2 is YYEEEE. The chain's CDR3 is CASSYRQGRTEAFF. CDR3 bases: TGTGCCAGCAGCTACCGACAGGGGAGGACTGAAGCTTTCTTT.

The chain has TRBV5-5 and TRBJ2-1; no firm D call. CDR1 SGHKS and CDR2 YYEKEE come from the germline V gene (reference sequence). V lost 10 bases to trimming and J lost 5 bases, with 19 bases between them. The CDR3 contains 14 residues. CDR3 amino acids: CASLQRSVNNEQFF. The CDR3 bases are TGTGCCTCACTTCAGAGGTCAGTAAACAATGAGCAGTTCTTC.

The gene calls are TRBV5-4 and TRBJ1-1; TRBD1 matches 11 bases. CDR1 is SGHNT, CDR2 YYREEE, per germline (reference sequence). V was pared by 4 bases and J by 4 bases, with 9 bases of the junction left unmatched. The CDR3 sequence is 16 residues long. The CDR3 spells CASSPGTGGGSTEAFF. As DNA, the CDR3 is TGTGCCAGCAGCCCCGGGACAGGGGGAGGGAGCACTGAAGCTTTCTTT. Full variable domain (remainder filled in from reference TRBV5-4 and TRBJ1-1): ETGVTQSPTHLIKTRGQQVTLRCSSQSGHNTVSWYQQALGQGPQFIFQYYREEENGRGNFPPRFSGLQFPNYSSELNVNALELDDSALYLCASSPGTGGGSTEAFFGQGTRLTVV.